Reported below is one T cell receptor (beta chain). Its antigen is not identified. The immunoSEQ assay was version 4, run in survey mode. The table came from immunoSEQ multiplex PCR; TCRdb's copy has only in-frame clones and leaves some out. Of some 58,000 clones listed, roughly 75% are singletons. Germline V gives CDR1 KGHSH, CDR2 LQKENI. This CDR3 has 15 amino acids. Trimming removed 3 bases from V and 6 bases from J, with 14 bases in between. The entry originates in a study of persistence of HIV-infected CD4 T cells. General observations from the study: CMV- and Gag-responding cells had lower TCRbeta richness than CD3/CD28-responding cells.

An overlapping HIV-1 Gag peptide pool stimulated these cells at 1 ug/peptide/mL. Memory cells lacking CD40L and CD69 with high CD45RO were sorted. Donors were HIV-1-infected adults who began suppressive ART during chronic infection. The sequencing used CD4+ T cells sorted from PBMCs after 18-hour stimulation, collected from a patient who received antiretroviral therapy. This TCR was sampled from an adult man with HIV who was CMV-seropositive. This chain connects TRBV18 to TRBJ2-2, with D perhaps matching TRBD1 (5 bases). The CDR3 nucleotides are TGTGCCAGCTCACCCAGGCCCCAGGGCGCCGGGGAGCTGTTTTTT. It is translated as CASSPRPQGAGELFF.